The rows below give T cell receptor beta chains drawn from one sample of a study of blood T cells in healthy people across ages. Using its own MiXCR run on the 5' RACE reads, TCRdb lists one record per CDR3 protein. The table has roughly 570,000 distinct CDR3 sequences, 27% seen once; the top ten hold around a sixth. Sequencing was performed on blood. These receptors all come from a woman aged 70 to 79 in good health. Each CDR3 is given with its conserved first and last residue. A D gene is named only where the DNA matches it firmly. Only some rows state a clone size, as once, few, many or a class for expanded clones.

CDR3 DNA,CDR3 protein,V gene,clone size,D gene,J gene
TGTGCCAGCACCTTAAGGGACATCTACGAGCAGTACTTC,CASTLRDIYEQYF,TRBV21-1,NA,NA,TRBJ2-7
TGTGCCAGCAGTGACGATTACAATGAGCAGTTCTTC,CASSDDYNEQFF,TRBV2,NA,NA,TRBJ2-1
TGTGCCAGCAGTTTAGACTGGGGGGGATCCCCTACCTACGAGCAGTACTTC,CASSLDWGGSPTYEQYF,TRBV12-3/TRBV12-4,NA,TRBD2,TRBJ2-7
TGTGCCACCGGACGGGACCGCTCCTACGAGCAGTACTTC,CATGRDRSYEQYF,TRBV24-1,NA,NA,TRBJ2-7
TGTGCCAGCAGCTTAGTTTCTGAGGAGCAGTTCTTC,CASSLVSEEQFF,TRBV7-6,many,NA,TRBJ2-1
TGCGCCAGCAGCCAAGACCAGCCGGGTGTCTATGGCTACACCTTC,CASSQDQPGVYGYTF,TRBV4-3,few,NA,TRBJ1-2
TGTGCCAGCAGCTTAGGCCCTTTTCCCAATGAGCAGTTCTTC,CASSLGPFPNEQFF,TRBV7-2,NA,NA,TRBJ2-1
TGTGCCAGCAGTTGGGCCACCCTAGGCCGTGAGCAGTTCTTC,CASSWATLGREQFF,TRBV12-3/TRBV12-4,few,NA,TRBJ2-1
TGCAGCGTTGACTTGGGACAAGCAGGTGAAAAACTGTTTTTT,CSVDLGQAGEKLFF,TRBV29-1,many,NA,TRBJ1-4
TGTGCCAGCAGCTGGGGACAGGGGGCAAATGGCTACACCTTC,CASSWGQGANGYTF,TRBV5-8,few,TRBD1,TRBJ1-2
TGTGCCAGCAGTGAATTCGGGGCAGATAATCAGCCCCAGCATTTT,CASSEFGADNQPQHF,TRBV6-1,NA,NA,TRBJ1-5
TGCGCCAGCGGACAGGGAAGGTCCTACAATGAGCAGTTCTTC,CASGQGRSYNEQFF,TRBV4-3,NA,TRBD1,TRBJ2-1
TGCGCCAGCAGCCAAGGACTTACAGGGGGCCGGTACGAGCAGTACTTC,CASSQGLTGGRYEQYF,TRBV4-3,NA,TRBD1,TRBJ2-7
TGCAGTGCTAGAGAGGGGACAGGGGTCGACGAGCAGTACTTC,CSAREGTGVDEQYF,TRBV20-1,NA,TRBD1,TRBJ2-7
TGTGCCAGCAGCCAAGTCCGGACGAACACCGGGGAGCTGTTTTTT,CASSQVRTNTGELFF,TRBV3-1,few,NA,TRBJ2-2
TGTGCCAGCAGCCCCGGACAGGGGGCAGGGCAGCCCCAGCATTTT,CASSPGQGAGQPQHF,TRBV7-9,few,TRBD1,TRBJ1-5
TGTGCCAGCAGCTCCATATTGCTGGGAGACACAGATACGCAGTATTTT,CASSSILLGDTDTQYF,TRBV11-2,few,NA,TRBJ2-3
TGTGCCAGCACCCTGAACAGGGTAAGAGGCTACACCTTC,CASTLNRVRGYTF,TRBV7-2,NA,NA,TRBJ1-2